The 18 T cell receptor beta chains below all came from one sample that was sequenced in a study of cytomegalovirus exposure and HLA in healthy donors. The PCR made use of 60 Vbeta and 13 Jbeta primers. Assay used: immunoSEQ multiplex PCR; TCRdb lists only in-frame clones, some missing. Of some 140,000 clones listed, more than 70% were seen once; the top ten hold approximately 5.6%. The material sequenced was PBMCs. These receptors were collected from a woman aged 40 to 55 in good health and CMV-seropositive.

The gene calls are TRBV28 and TRBJ2-7; 7 bases agree with TRBD2. This CDR3 has 15 residues. Per germline, CDR1 MDHEN and CDR2 SYDVKM. V trimming: 5 bases; J trimming: 2 bases; junction bases outside the gene matches: 9. CDR3 sequence: CASSPPGGSAYEQYF. CDR3 DNA sequence: TGTGCCAGCAGTCCCCCTGGCGGGAGTGCCTACGAGCAGTACTTC. The variable domain in full, completed from reference TRBV28 and TRBJ2-7, reads DVKVTQSSRYLVKRTGEKVFLECVQDMDHENMFWYRQDPGLGLRLIYFSYDVKMKEKGDIPEGYSVSREKKERFSLILESASTNQTSMYLCASSPPGGSAYEQYFGPGTRLTVT.

The rearrangement joins TRBV5-1 to TRBJ1-2; the match to TRBD1 covers 10 bases. Germline CDR1 reads SGHRS; CDR2 reads YFSETQ. J gave up 7 bases and V 2 bases, and 8 bases lay outside the gene matches. CDR3 length: 15 amino acids. For the CDR3, the DNA is TGCGCCAGCAGCTTCGAAGAGGGACAGGGGAGTGGCTACACCTTC. Protein product: CASSFEEGQGSGYTF.

This clone was observed once. This chain joins TRBV27 and TRBJ2-1; perhaps TRBD2 as D (6 bases). The V end lost 0 bases, the J end lost 7 bases, and 10 bases lay between the germline ends. The CDR3 has 14 residues. CDR1 and CDR2 (germline): MNHEY, SMNVEV (reference sequence). CDR3 DNA sequence: TGTGCCAGCAGTTTATCGGACGGGGGTAATGAGCAGTTCTTC. Protein product: CASSLSDGGNEQFF.

V is TRBV28 and J is TRBJ1-4; the D is unclear. V was trimmed by 2 bases and J by 3 bases, leaving 7 bases between them. Per the germline V gene, CDR1 is MDHEN and CDR2 is SYDVKM. CDR3 length equals 14 residues. The CDR3 loop is CASSLTQSNEKLFF. The CDR3 DNA sequence: TGTGCCAGCAGTTTAACGCAGTCTAATGAAAAACTGTTTTTT.

There are a few counts of this clone. The rearrangement links TRBV19 to TRBJ2-7; possibly TRBD1 for D (6 bases). V dropped 5 bases and J dropped 6 bases, with 14 bases sitting between them. Germline V gene lookup returns CDR1 LNHDA and CDR2 SQIVND (reference sequence). The CDR3 has 13 residues. CDR3 amino acids: CASSRDRYGEQYF. DNA for the CDR3: TGTGCCAGTAGTCGAGACAGGTATGGCGAGCAGTACTTC. Supplemented by reference TRBV19 and TRBJ2-7, the full variable domain reads DGGITQSPKYLFRKEGQNVTLSCEQNLNHDAMYWYRQDPGQGLRLIYYSQIVNDFQKGDIAEGYSVSREKKESFPLTVTSAQKNPTAFYLCASSRDRYGEQYFGPGTRLTVT.

This clone was seen a single time. V and J are TRBV2 and TRBJ1-4; D perhaps matches TRBD1 (5 bases). Deletions cut 0 bases from V and 10 bases from J, with 18 bases between. The CDR3 extends over 16 amino acids. Germline assignment: CDR1 SNHLY and CDR2 FYNNEI. CDR3 in amino acids: CASSEAPGLGSGKLFF. The CDR3 DNA sequence: TGTGCCAGCAGTGAAGCCCCAGGGTTAGGGTCTGGAAAACTGTTTTTT.

The gene calls are TRBV10-1 and TRBJ2-7; no reliable D call. The CDR3 totals 13 residues. The germline gives CDR1 WNHNN, CDR2 SYGVQD (reference sequence). The V gene lost 0 bases and the J gene lost 3 bases, with 6 bases spanning the gap. The CDR3 spells CASSESFSYEQYF. The CDR3 nucleotides are TGCGCCAGCAGTGAGTCTTTCAGCTACGAGCAGTACTTC.

The rearrangement links TRBV10-3 to TRBJ1-2; no firm D call. The CDR3 runs 17 residues. The V and J ends lost 0 bases and 5 bases respectively, with 19 bases between them. The germline gives CDR1 ENHRY, CDR2 SYGVKD. CDR3 protein: CAISESPQELNLYGYTF. The CDR3 DNA follows: TGTGCCATCAGTGAGTCCCCCCAGGAACTCAATCTATATGGCTACACCTTC.

The rearrangement uses TRBV7-2 and TRBJ2-1; 8 nucleotides line up with TRBD2. The CDR3 contains 12 residues. Germline V gene data show CDR1 as SGHTA and CDR2 as FQGNSA. V gave up 1 base and J gave up 13 bases; unmatched junction bases: 3. The CDR3 DNA sequence: TGTGCCAGCAGCTTAGTGACTAGCGTTCAGTTCTTC. Its translation is CASSLVTSVQFF.

This chain uses TRBV25-1 with TRBJ1-1; the D gene is possibly TRBD1 (5 bases). From germline, CDR1 is MGHDK and CDR2 SYGVNS. Trimming stripped 8 bases from V and 4 bases from J, with 11 bases between. This CDR3 is built from 12 residues. The CDR3: CASAGFGTEAFF. The CDR3 DNA is TGTGCCAGCGCAGGGTTCGGCACTGAAGCTTTCTTT.

J is TRBJ2-3 and V is TRBV5-1, with TRBD1 matching 9 bases. The CDR3 runs to 17 residues. CDR1 SGHRS and CDR2 YFSETQ come from the germline V gene. The trim removed 0 bases at V and 3 bases at J, leaving 8 bases unmatched. This chain's CDR3 is CASSLAPGQGGTDTQYF. The CDR3 coding sequence is TGCGCCAGCAGCTTGGCCCCGGGACAGGGAGGGACAGATACGCAGTATTTT.

A few counts support this clone. The rearrangement joins TRBV5-1 to TRBJ2-1; 11 bases agree with TRBD1. J lost 4 bases, V lost 4 bases, and 4 bases had no gene match. The germline V gene has CDR1 SGHRS and CDR2 YFSETQ. The CDR3 totals 15 residues. This chain's CDR3 is CASSGDRGEYNEQFF. The CDR3 DNA reads as TGCGCCAGCAGCGGGGACAGGGGGGAATACAATGAGCAGTTCTTC.

CDR3 bases: TGCGCCAGCGGAACTAGCGGGGGCACAGATACGCAGTATTTT. Amino acids: CASGTSGGTDTQYF. The chain joins TRBV5-1 to TRBJ2-3; 10 nucleotides match TRBD2. V lost 7 bases, J lost 1 base, and 3 bases stayed unmatched. Germline CDR1 and CDR2: SGHRS and YFSETQ. The CDR3 spans 14 residues.

The rearrangement links TRBV5-1 to TRBJ1-2; D is undetermined. The CDR3 has 12 amino acids. Germline V gives CDR1 SGHRS, CDR2 YFSETQ. The V gene lost 4 bases and the J gene lost 8 bases, with 12 bases spanning the gap. The CDR3 sequence: CASSPGFGGYTF. Here the CDR3 DNA reads TGCGCCAGCAGCCCGGGTTTTGGCGGCTACACCTTC.

This clone was observed a single time. The chain has TRBV7-7 and TRBJ2-1; D perhaps matches TRBD1 (5 bases). The CDR3 consists of 13 residues. Germline V CDR1 and CDR2: SSHAT, FNYEAQ (reference sequence). Between the trimmed V and J ends, which lost 3 bases and 10 bases, there was a span of 13 bases. The CDR3 is CASSFGAAGEQFF. CDR3 nucleotides: TGTGCCAGCAGCTTTGGGGCGGCAGGGGAGCAGTTCTTC.

The chain couples TRBV5-1 to TRBJ1-1, with D hard to call. Per the germline V gene, CDR1 is SGHRS and CDR2 is YFSETQ. This CDR3 has 15 residues. Trimming took off 7 bases at V and 0 bases at J, with 16 bases between the two ends. The CDR3 DNA reads as TGCGCCAGCCGATCTACCGGGGTCATGAACACTGAAGCTTTCTTT. The encoded protein is CASRSTGVMNTEAFF.

This sequence joins TRBV28 and TRBJ1-5, with 7 bases lining up with TRBD1. Per the germline V gene, CDR1 is MDHEN and CDR2 is SYDVKM. The CDR3 loop spans 16 amino acids. Germline trimming cut 4 bases from V and 0 bases from J; bases unmatched to any gene: 6. CDR3 DNA: TGTGCCAGCAGTTATACAGGGGCAGGTAGCAATCAGCCCCAGCATTTT. Translated, it gives CASSYTGAGSNQPQHF.

Remarks on this clone: Distinct nucleotide sequences in the sample also encode this CDR3. The chain has TRBV28 and TRBJ1-1; possible D gene TRBD1, 5 bases. This CDR3 is built from 13 residues. Germline V gives CDR1 MDHEN, CDR2 SYDVKM. Trimming took 5 bases from V and 1 from J, leaving 8 bases between them. The CDR3: CASSTTGNTEAFF. CDR3 DNA: TGTGCCAGCAGTACCACAGGGAACACTGAAGCTTTCTTT.